Listed here are 7 T cell receptor beta chains from one sample, sequenced in a study of blood T cell repertoires in COVID-19. Produced via immunoSEQ multiplex PCR; TCRdb's table is partial and in-frame only. The sample shows approximately 170,000 clones, roughly 85% of them seen only once. The sample consisted of PBMCs or T cells enriched from blood (not recorded which). These receptors were taken from a young woman who had recovered from COVID-19.

The J gene is TRBJ1-2, the V gene TRBV9; TRBD1 aligns across 7 bases. CDR3 length: 21 residues. Trimming cost V 3 bases and J 8 bases; bases outside gene matches: 31. CDR1 and CDR2 (germline): SGDLS, YYNGEE. The CDR3 is CASSEPSTQGNELRPEEGYTF. The CDR3 DNA sequence: TGTGCCAGCAGCGAGCCTTCCACACAGGGGAATGAGTTGAGGCCAGAGGAGGGCTACACCTTC.

The V gene is TRBV5-6, the J gene TRBJ2-1, with 8 bases lining up with TRBD1. The CDR3 sequence is 16 residues long. Germline-derived CDR1 and CDR2 are SGHDT and YYEEEE. J gave up 0 bases and V 3 bases, and 5 bases lay outside the gene matches. In DNA, the CDR3 is TGTGCCAGCAGCTCCGGGACAGGTCACTCCTACAATGAGCAGTTCTTC. It yields the protein CASSSGTGHSYNEQFF.

The chain recombines TRBV9 with TRBJ1-5, with D uncertain. The CDR3 runs to 13 residues. The V gene lost 4 bases and the J gene lost 4 bases, with 9 bases spanning the gap. The V gene's germline CDR1 is SGDLS and CDR2 YYNGEE. The CDR3 DNA reads as TGTGCCAGCAGCTCATCAGGAAATCAGCCCCAGCATTTT. As protein: CASSSSGNQPQHF.

This rearrangement joins TRBV18 to TRBJ2-3; D is possibly TRBD2 (5 bases). The CDR3 is 15 residues long. Trimming left V 6 bases short and J 0 bases short, with 13 bases between. Germline values: CDR1 KGHSH, CDR2 LQKENI. CDR3 sequence (DNA): TGTGCCAGCTCGGTGGCGGGCAGAAGCACAGATACGCAGTATTTT. Its protein is CASSVAGRSTDTQYF.

This clone occurred once. The chain recombines TRBV4-1 with TRBJ2-7, with TRBD1 matching 7 bases. CDR1 MGHRA and CDR2 YSYEKL come from the germline V gene. This CDR3 contains 13 residues. Germline trimming cut 4 bases from V and 6 bases from J; bases unmatched to any gene: 6. The CDR3 is CASSRSPGGEQYF. The CDR3, as DNA: TGCGCCAGCAGCCGAAGCCCAGGGGGCGAGCAGTACTTC.

This clone appeared a single time. CDR3 bases: TGTGCCAGCCCCGGGAGAGACGGGGAGCTGTTTTTT. Translated: CASPGRDGELFF. V gene TRBV3-1 (or the pseudogene TRBV3-2) combines with J gene TRBJ2-2, with a weak D call TRBD2 (6 bases). The CDR3 is made up of 12 amino acids. Germline V gene lookup returns CDR1 LGHDT and CDR2 YNNKEL (reference sequence). V lost 8 bases, J lost 7 bases, and 11 bases lay in between.

In its sample, this clone was seen once. CDR3 sequence: CASSLVPPSGRETQYF. As DNA, the CDR3 is TGCGCCAGCAGCTTGGTACCCCCTAGCGGGAGAGAGACCCAGTACTTC. The rearrangement uses TRBV5-1 and TRBJ2-5, with TRBD2 identical over 10 bases. V was clipped by 0 bases and J by 4 bases; unmatched bases: 6. CDR3 size: 16 residues. CDR1 and CDR2 (germline): SGHRS, YFSETQ. Together with reference TRBV5-1 and TRBJ2-5, the CDR3 gives the full variable domain: KAGVTQTPRYLIKTRGQQVTLSCSPISGHRSVSWYQQTPGQGLQFLFEYFSETQRNKGNFPGRFSGRQFSNSRSEMNVSTLELGDSALYLCASSLVPPSGRETQYFGPGTRLLVL.